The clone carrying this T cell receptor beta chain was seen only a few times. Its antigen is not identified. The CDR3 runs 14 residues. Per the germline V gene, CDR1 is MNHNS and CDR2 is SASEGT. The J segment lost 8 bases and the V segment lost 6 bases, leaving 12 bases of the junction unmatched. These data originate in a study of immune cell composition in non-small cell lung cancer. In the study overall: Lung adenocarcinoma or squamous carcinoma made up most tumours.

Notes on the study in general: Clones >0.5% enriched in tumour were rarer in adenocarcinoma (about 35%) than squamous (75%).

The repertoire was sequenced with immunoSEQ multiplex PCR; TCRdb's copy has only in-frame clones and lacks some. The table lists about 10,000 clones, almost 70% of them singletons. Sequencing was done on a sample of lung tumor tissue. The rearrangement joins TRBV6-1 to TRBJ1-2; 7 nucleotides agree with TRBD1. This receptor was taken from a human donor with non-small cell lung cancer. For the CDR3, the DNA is TGTGCCAGCAGCCTGAGGGACAGCGTGGGCGGCTACACCTTC. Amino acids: CASSLRDSVGGYTF.